The T cell receptor beta chain described here comes from a study of T cell changes during pregnancy in multiple sclerosis. This CDR3 has 19 residues. Germline CDR1 is LNHDA and CDR2 is SQIVND (reference sequence). J was trimmed by 0 bases and V by 3 bases; bases with no gene match: 11. Assay: immunoSEQ multiplex PCR; the TCRdb copy retains only in-frame clones and omits some. The data hold approximately 70,000 clones, with 90% to 95% observed a single time. The specimen comprised CD4+ T cells from peripheral blood mononuclear cells, sampled after pregnancy. The TCR sequence derives from a female donor with multiple sclerosis, enrolled in a pregnancy study. This chain uses TRBV19 with TRBJ2-1; TRBD2 matches at 10 bases. As DNA, the CDR3 is TGTGCCAGTAGTATGGTGAGCGGGAGGGCAAGAGGCTCCTACAATGAGCAGTTCTTC. Encoded protein: CASSMVSGRARGSYNEQFF.